Listed here is a single TCR beta chain. Its antigen is still unknown. This specimen comes from a study of long-term antiretroviral therapy in people with HIV. At survey level, the immunoSEQ assay was run in its v3.0 version. This table comes from immunoSEQ multiplex PCR, and its TCRdb copy is limited to in-frame clones, with some not included. The table shows roughly 42,000 clones, with roughly nine tenths occurring only once. Study outcomes and limitations: When set beside controls, HIV repertoires had CDR3 length ranges that were narrower.

This CDR3 region has 16 residues. Germline CDR1 ENHRY, CDR2 SYGVKD. V gave up 5 bases and J gave up 2 bases; unmatched junction bases: 7. Sampling of each donor yielded at least one pre-ART PBMC sample and at least two post-ART PBMC samples. The clonotype comes from a woman aged 50 to 60 with HIV. The V and J genes are TRBV10-3 and TRBJ2-1; the match to TRBD1 covers 9 bases. The source was unsorted PBMCs, collected 1.2 years after starting antiretroviral therapy. CDR3 in amino acids: CAISRTRDRAYNEQFF. The CDR3 DNA follows: TGTGCCATCAGTCGCACTCGGGACAGGGCCTACAATGAGCAGTTCTTC.